This is a list of T cell receptor beta chains from one sample in a study of blood T cell repertoires in COVID-19. Clones were sequenced by immunoSEQ multiplex PCR, and TCRdb holds only the in-frame ones, with some missing. The sample includes about 300,000 clones, roughly 90% of them seen just once. Sequencing used PBMCs or T cells enriched from blood (not recorded which). Receptors were obtained from a woman in her thirties who had recovered from COVID-19. Each CDR3 is given with its conserved first and last residue. Only part of the rows carry a size: once, few, many, or a class if the clone is expanded.

V: TRBV15
size: NA
CDR3: CATSRDIGVGNTEAFF

V: TRBV19
size: NA
CDR3: CASTRGDSGNTIYF

V: TRBV11-3
size: NA
CDR3: CASSLGFRDNEQFF

V: TRBV3-1/TRBV3-2
size: NA
CDR3: CASSQNRGRGTQYF

V: TRBV19
size: NA
CDR3: CASTRTGGSSNQPQHF

V: TRBV5-6
size: NA
CDR3: CASSRDSLNTEAFF

V: TRBV27
size: NA
CDR3: CASSRTGTDTEAFF

V: TRBV7-9
size: NA
CDR3: CATHAGWTSGSYNEQFF

V: TRBV5-5
size: NA
CDR3: CASSLGTGIPLYGYTF

V: TRBV19
size: NA
CDR3: CASSIGGTSLIPPVETQYF

V: TRBV30
size: NA
CDR3: CAWTGTSRFNEQFF

V: TRBV19
size: NA
CDR3: CASSPLAVSATNEKLFF

V: TRBV27
size: few
CDR3: CASSLGFGTANEKLFF

V: TRBV30
size: NA
CDR3: CAWSDDRGFTF

V: TRBV19
size: few
CDR3: CASSISGSPNEQYF

V: TRBV7-3
size: NA
CDR3: CASSLQPGASGHTDTQYF

V: TRBV7-8
size: NA
CDR3: CASSLSSLAAYEQYF

V: TRBV12-1
size: NA
CDR3: CASSVAGGDVDTGELFF

V: TRBV27
size: NA
CDR3: CASSDAGGRNQPQHF

V: TRBV10-3
size: NA
CDR3: CAISEIRDRTRNNYGYTF

V: TRBV28
size: NA
CDR3: CASSAGGLAKTYEQYF

V: TRBV7-7
size: NA
CDR3: CASSLVAGTDTQYF

V: TRBV30
size: NA
CDR3: CAWTPPKAGSADTQYF

V: TRBV13
size: NA
CDR3: CASSYQGQHNEQFF

V: TRBV6-5
size: once
CDR3: CASSYSYREKEQYF

V: TRBV4-3
size: NA
CDR3: CASSQTLDKGENTEAFF

V: TRBV2
size: NA
CDR3: CASTDARGSNQPQHF

V: TRBV24-1
size: once
CDR3: CATSASRGTGPNEQFF

V: TRBV19
size: few
CDR3: CASGVGTASPLHF

V: TRBV27
size: NA
CDR3: CASSLLDRVIYNEQFF

V: TRBV29-1
size: few
CDR3: CSVDTGNNSPLHF

V: TRBV24-1
size: few
CDR3: CATSDGGGARDTQYF

V: TRBV27
size: NA
CDR3: CASSLRGGGYTF

V: TRBV6-6
size: NA
CDR3: CASSLDRGPLEAFF

V: TRBV5-1
size: few
CDR3: CASSIGLDGSYNEQFF

V: TRBV6-1
size: once
CDR3: CASSEVGGVGEQYF

V: TRBV5-1
size: NA
CDR3: CASSLEILAGPAYNEQFF

V: TRBV18
size: NA
CDR3: CASSPESYGYTF

V: TRBV7-2
size: once
CDR3: CASSSGQANTEAFF

V: TRBV7-2
size: NA
CDR3: CASSGRGVPGDRSGNTIYF

V: TRBV7-9
size: NA
CDR3: CASTKISGALNEQFF

V: TRBV5-6
size: NA
CDR3: CASSLYGQGVANEKLFF

V: TRBV7-3
size: NA
CDR3: CASSSAAGRQETQYF

V: TRBV10-3
size: NA
CDR3: CATKIPGQGDYGYTF

V: TRBV4-3
size: once
CDR3: CASSQERRFQPQHF

V: TRBV5-4
size: NA
CDR3: CASRYDREGYEQYF

V: TRBV5-6
size: NA
CDR3: CASSRGTGVYFEFF